This TCR beta chain was sequenced during a study of shared clonotypes between healthy human individuals. Regarding the study as a whole: In general, naive subsets displayed greater estimated richness than memory subsets did.

On this clone: Its target is unknown.

Measured with immunoSEQ multiplex PCR; TCRdb has only the in-frame clones, and not every one. The sample holds about 1 million clones, more than 60% seen once. Trimming left V 3 bases short and J 5 bases short, with 10 bases between. CDR3 length: 13 residues. CDR1 SEHNR and CDR2 FQNEAQ come from the germline V gene (reference sequence). The sample taken for sequencing was memory CD4+ T cells sorted from blood. Subset in this sample: CD45RA-negative fraction. The chain couples TRBV7-9 to TRBJ1-1; TRBD1 might be the D (6 bases). This receptor was obtained from a man younger than 35 in good health. CDR3 amino acids: CASSLDSLTEAFF. In nucleotides, the CDR3 is TGTGCCAGCAGCTTGGACAGCCTGACTGAAGCTTTCTTT.